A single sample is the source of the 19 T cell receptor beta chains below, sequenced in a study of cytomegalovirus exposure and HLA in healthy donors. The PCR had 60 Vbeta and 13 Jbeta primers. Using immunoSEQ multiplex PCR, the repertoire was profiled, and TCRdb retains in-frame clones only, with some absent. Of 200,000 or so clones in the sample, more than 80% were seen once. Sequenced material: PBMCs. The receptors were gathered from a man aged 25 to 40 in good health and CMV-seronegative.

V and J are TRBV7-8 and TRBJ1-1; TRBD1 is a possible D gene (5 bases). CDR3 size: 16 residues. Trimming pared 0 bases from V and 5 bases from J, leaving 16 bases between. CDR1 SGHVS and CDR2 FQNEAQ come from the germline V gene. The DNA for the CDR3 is TGTGCCAGCAGCTTAGCCTCGATCTCAGGGTTTACTGAAGCTTTCTTT. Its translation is CASSLASISGFTEAFF. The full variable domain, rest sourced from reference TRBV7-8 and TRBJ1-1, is GAGVSQSPRYKVAKRGQDVALRCDPISGHVSLFWYQQALGQGPEFLTYFQNEAQLDKSGLPSDRFFAERPEGSVSTLKIQRTQQEDSAVYLCASSLASISGFTEAFFGQGTRLTVV.

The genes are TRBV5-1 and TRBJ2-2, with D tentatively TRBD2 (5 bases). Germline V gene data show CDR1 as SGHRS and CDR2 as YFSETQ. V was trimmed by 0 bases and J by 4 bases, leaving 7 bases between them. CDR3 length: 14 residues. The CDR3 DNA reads TGCGCCAGCAGCTTGGCGGGGTCCACCGGGGAGCTGTTTTTT. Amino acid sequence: CASSLAGSTGELFF.

CDR3 loop: CASSGTQVLSSYNEQFF. The CDR3 nucleotides are TGTGCCAGCAGCGGTACACAGGTCCTAAGCTCCTACAATGAGCAGTTCTTC. This rearrangement joins TRBV7-9 to TRBJ2-1, with D tentatively TRBD1 (5 bases). Germline CDR1 and CDR2: SEHNR and FQNEAQ (reference sequence). The CDR3 has 17 amino acids. Trimming stripped 5 bases from V and 0 bases from J, with 17 bases between.

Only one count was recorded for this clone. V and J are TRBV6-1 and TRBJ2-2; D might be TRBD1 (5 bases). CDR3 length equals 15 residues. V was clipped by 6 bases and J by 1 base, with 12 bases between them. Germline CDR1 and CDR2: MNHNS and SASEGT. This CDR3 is CASSLKQVNTGELFF. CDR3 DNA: TGTGCCAGCAGCTTAAAACAGGTGAACACCGGGGAGCTGTTTTTT.

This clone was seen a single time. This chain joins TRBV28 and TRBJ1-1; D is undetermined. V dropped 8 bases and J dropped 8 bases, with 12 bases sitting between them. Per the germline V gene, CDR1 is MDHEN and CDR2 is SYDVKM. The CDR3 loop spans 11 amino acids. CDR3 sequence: CASRGRPEAFF. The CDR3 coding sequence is TGTGCCAGCCGAGGTCGACCCGAAGCTTTCTTT.

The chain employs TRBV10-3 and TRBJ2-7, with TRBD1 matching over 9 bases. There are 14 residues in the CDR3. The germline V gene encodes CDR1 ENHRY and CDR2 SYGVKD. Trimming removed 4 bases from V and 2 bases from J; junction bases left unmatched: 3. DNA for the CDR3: TGTGCCATCAGTGGTGGGACAGGGACCTACGAGCAGTACTTC. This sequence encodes CAISGGTGTYEQYF.

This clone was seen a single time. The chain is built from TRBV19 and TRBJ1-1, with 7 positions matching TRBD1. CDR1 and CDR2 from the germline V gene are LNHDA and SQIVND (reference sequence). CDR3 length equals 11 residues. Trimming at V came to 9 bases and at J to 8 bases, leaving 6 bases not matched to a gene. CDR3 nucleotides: TGTGCCAGCGGGACAGACCTAGAAGCTTTCTTT. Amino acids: CASGTDLEAFF.

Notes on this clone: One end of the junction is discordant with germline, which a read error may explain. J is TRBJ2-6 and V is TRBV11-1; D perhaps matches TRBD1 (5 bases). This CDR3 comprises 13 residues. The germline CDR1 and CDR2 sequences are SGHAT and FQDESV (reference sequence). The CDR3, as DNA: TGTGCCAGCAGCTTAGCAGGGGCCAGCGTCCTGACTTTC. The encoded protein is CASSLAGASVLTF.

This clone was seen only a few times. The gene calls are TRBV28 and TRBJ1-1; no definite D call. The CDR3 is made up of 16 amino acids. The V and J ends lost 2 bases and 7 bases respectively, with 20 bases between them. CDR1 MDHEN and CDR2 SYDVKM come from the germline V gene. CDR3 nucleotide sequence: TGTGCCAGCAGTTTAGAGGGCAGGCCACCTACTATTGAAGCTTTCTTT. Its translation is CASSLEGRPPTIEAFF.

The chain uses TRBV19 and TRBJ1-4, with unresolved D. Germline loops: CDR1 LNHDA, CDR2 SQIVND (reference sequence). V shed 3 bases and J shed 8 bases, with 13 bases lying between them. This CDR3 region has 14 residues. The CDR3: CASSIGGLNEKLFF. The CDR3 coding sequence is TGTGCCAGTAGTATCGGAGGTCTTAACGAAAAACTGTTTTTT.

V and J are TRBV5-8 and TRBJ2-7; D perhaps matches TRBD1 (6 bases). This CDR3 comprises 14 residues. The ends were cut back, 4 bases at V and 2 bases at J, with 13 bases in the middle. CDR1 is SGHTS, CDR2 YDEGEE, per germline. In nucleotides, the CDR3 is TGTGCCAGCAGCGCCAGGGGCCCTACCTACGAGCAGTACTTC. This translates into CASSARGPTYEQYF.

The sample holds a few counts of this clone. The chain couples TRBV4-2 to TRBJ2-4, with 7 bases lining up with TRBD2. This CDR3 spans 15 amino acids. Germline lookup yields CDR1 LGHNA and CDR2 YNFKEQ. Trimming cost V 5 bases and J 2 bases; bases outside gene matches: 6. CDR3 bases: TGTGCCAGCAGCGTCAGCGGGGAATCCAAAAACATTCAGTACTTC. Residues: CASSVSGESKNIQYF.

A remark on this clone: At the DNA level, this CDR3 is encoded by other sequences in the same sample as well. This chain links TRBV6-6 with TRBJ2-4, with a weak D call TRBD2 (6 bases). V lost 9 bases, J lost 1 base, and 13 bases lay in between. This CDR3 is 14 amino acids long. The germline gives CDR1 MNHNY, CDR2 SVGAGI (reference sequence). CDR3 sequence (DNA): TGTGCCAGTTTGGACTATCCGGCCAAAAACATTCAGTACTTC. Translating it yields CASLDYPAKNIQYF.

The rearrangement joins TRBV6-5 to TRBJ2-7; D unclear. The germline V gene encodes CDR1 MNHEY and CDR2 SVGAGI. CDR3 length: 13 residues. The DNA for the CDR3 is TGTGCTGGATGGGCAGTAGGCTCCTACGAGCAGTACTTC. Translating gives CAGWAVGSYEQYF.

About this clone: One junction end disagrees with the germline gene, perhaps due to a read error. The chain's CDR3 is CASSLSGGGDMQYF. The CDR3 bases are TGTGCCAGCAGCTTAAGCGGGGGAGGAGATATGCAGTATTTT. This rearrangement joins TRBV7-3 to TRBJ2-3; 7 positions match TRBD2. Germline V gives CDR1 SGHTA, CDR2 FQGTGA. The CDR3 extends over 14 amino acids.

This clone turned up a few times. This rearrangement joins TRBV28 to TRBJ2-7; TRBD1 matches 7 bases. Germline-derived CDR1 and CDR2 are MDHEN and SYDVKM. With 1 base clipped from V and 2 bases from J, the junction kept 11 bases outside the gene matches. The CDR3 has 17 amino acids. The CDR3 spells CASSLYDEGAPPYEQYF. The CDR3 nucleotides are TGTGCCAGCAGTTTATACGACGAGGGGGCTCCACCCTACGAGCAGTACTTC.

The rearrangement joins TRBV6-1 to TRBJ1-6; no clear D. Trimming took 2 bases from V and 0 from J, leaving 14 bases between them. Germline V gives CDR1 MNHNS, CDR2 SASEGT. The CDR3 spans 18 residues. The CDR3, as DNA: TGTGCCAGCAGTGAATTAGTTCTGGGCAGCTCCTATAATTCACCCCTCCACTTT. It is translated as CASSELVLGSSYNSPLHF.

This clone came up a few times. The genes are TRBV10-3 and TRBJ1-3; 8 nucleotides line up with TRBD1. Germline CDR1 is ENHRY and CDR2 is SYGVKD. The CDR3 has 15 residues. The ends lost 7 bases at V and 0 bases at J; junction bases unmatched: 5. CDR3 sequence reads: CAINRQGLSGNTIYF. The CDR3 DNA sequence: TGTGCCATCAATAGACAGGGGCTCTCTGGAAACACCATATATTTT.

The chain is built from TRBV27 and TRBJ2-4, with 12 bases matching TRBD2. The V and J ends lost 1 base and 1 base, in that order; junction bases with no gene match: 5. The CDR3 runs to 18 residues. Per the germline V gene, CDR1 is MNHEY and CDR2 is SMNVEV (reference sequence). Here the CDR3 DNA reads TGTGCCAGCAGTTTATTGGCTAGCGGGGGGGCTGCCAAAAACATTCAGTACTTC. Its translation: CASSLLASGGAAKNIQYF.